The present T cell receptor (beta chain) was sequenced within a study of T-cell reconstitution after alpha-beta-depleted transplantation in children. As it was prepared, the TCRbeta library received unique molecular identifiers. TCRdb ran MiXCR on the PCR reads and lists one entry per CDR3 protein. The profile shows 120,000 to 150,000 distinct CDR3 sequences, 7.5% to 9% of them singletons. The CDR3 consists of 12 residues. The V and J ends lost 3 bases and 7 bases respectively, with 7 bases between them. Whole-study results and caveats: Some patients' high day-60 TCRbeta diversity was traced to surviving recipient T cells and thymic progenitors.

This clonotype was counted many times. The antigen remains unidentified. V and J are TRBV12-3 or TRBV12-4 and TRBJ1-5; D remains unclear. The specimen was PBMCs, mostly from graft donor cells, collected 180 days after TCRalphabeta/CD19-depleted stem cell transplant. The sequence derives from a female patient aged 2-15 years who had a stem cell transplant for congenital amegakaryocytic thrombocytopenia, so the T cells may come from the graft donor. This CDR3 reads CASSFGGQPQHF. CDR3 in DNA: TGTGCCAGCAGTTTCGGTGGCCAGCCCCAGCATTTT.